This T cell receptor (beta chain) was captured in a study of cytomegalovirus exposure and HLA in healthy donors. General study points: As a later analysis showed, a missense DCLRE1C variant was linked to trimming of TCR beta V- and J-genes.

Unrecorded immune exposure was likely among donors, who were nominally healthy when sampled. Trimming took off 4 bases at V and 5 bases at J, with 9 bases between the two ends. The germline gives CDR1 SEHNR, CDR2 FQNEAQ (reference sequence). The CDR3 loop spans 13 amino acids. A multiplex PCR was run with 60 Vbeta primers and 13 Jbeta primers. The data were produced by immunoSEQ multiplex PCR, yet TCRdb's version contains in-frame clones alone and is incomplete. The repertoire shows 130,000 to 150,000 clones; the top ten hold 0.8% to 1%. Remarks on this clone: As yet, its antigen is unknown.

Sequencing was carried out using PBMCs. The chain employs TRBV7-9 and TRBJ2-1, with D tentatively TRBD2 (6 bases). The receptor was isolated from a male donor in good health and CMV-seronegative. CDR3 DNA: TGTGCCAGCAGCTCGGACTACCACAATGAGCAGTTCTTC. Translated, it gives CASSSDYHNEQFF.